This entry is about one T cell receptor (beta chain). What it binds is not known. This record belongs to a study of T cells in localized non-small cell lung cancer. Study conclusions and caveats: A denser population of T cells in blood accompanied longer overall survival. There was higher T cell clonality in uninvolved adjacent lung than in tumor, and it was highest there. Investigators sequenced only a single tumor region, leaving heterogeneity possible. Adjacent lung exhibited a median of about 50 among the 100 most abundant tumor clones.

Germline lookup yields CDR1 ENHRY and CDR2 SYGVKD. The CDR3 extends over 13 amino acids. Trimming removed 6 bases from V and 7 bases from J; junction bases left unmatched: 6. Sequencing used immunoSEQ multiplex PCR; TCRdb keeps in-frame clones, though not all of them. The sample lists some 64,000 clones; around 81% were seen once. Sequenced material: PBMCs, taken before any cancer treatment. The TCR originated in a man aged 40 to 70 with stage II lung adenocarcinoma. V usage is TRBV10-3 and J usage is TRBJ2-1; 7 bases agree with TRBD1. The CDR3 protein is CAIREGAVNEQFF. DNA of the CDR3: TGTGCCATCAGAGAGGGGGCAGTGAATGAGCAGTTCTTC.